This T cell receptor (beta chain) was documented in a study of T cells in Graves' hyperthyroidism and ophthalmopathy. Regarding the study as a whole: Blood also showed most of the thyroid clonotypes that were expanded above 0.001.

Amplified TCR beta CDR3 regions derived from RNA transcripts. TCR CDR3 underwent first-round RT-PCR with the HTBI primer set. TCRdb re-called the multiplex PCR reads with MiXCR, one entry per CDR3 protein. The repertoire consists of over 700,000 distinct CDR3 sequences, with roughly a third occurring once and the leading ten covering approximately 31%. CDR3 length equals 14 residues. V was clipped by 8 bases and J by 3 bases; unmatched bases: 5. Germline lookup yields CDR1 DFQATT and CDR2 SNEGSKA (reference sequence). As for this clonotype: Its antigen is still unknown.

Material for sequencing was blood. The chain joins TRBV20-1 to TRBJ2-5, with 14 bases lining up with TRBD2. The sequence was obtained from a woman aged 40 to 49 with Graves' hyperthyroidism. CDR3 nucleotides: TGCAGTTACGGGACTAGCGGGAGTAAAGAGACCCAGTACTTC. This codes for CSYGTSGSKETQYF.